This TCR beta chain was found in a study of T-cell memory formation after mild COVID-19. The CDR3 totals 15 residues. CDR1 and CDR2 from the germline V gene are SNHLY and FYNNEI. V lost 1 base, J lost 6 bases, and 16 bases lay in between. TCRdb analysed the 5' RACE reads with MiXCR anew, one entry per CDR3 protein. The sample lists 350,000 or so distinct CDR3 sequences, 10% to 15% occurring once. The sequence derives from a man aged 18 to 30 who had mild COVID-19 (a few samples of this study predate the infection). Cell type and time point are not known. Sequencing was done on a sample of PBMCs or a T cell subset sorted from them (not recorded which). This sequence joins TRBV2 and TRBJ2-7; no reliable D call. The CDR3 DNA sequence: TGTGCCAGCAGTGAAGGGATAGGGTACATGTCCGAGCAGTACGTC. This sequence encodes CASSEGIGYMSEQYV.